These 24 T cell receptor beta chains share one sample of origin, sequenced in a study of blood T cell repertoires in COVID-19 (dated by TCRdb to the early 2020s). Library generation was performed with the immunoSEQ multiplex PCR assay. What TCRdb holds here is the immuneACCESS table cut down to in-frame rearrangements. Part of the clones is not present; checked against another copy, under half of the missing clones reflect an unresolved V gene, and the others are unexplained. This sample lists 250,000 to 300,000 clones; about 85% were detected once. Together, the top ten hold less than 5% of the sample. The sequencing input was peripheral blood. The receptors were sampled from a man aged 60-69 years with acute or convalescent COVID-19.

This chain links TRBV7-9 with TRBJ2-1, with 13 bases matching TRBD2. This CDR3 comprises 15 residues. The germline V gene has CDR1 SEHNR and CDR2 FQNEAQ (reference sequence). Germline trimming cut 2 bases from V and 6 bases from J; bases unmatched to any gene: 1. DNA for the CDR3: TGTGCCAGCAGCTTAAGACTAGCGGGAGGCAATGAGCAGTTCTTC. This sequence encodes CASSLRLAGGNEQFF. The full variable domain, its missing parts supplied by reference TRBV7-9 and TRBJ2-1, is DTGVSQNPRHKITKRGQNVTFRCDPISEHNRLYWYRQTLGQGPEFLTYFQNEAQLEKSRLLSDRFSAERPKGSFSTLEIQRTEQGDSAMYLCASSLRLAGGNEQFFGPGTRLTVL.

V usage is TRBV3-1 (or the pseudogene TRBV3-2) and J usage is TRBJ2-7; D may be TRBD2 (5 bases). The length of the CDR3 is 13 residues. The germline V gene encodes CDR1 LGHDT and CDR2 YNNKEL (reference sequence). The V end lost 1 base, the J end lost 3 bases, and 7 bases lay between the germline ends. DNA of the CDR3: TGTGCCAGCAGCCAAGGCGGGCGCTACGAGCAGTACTTC. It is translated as CASSQGGRYEQYF.

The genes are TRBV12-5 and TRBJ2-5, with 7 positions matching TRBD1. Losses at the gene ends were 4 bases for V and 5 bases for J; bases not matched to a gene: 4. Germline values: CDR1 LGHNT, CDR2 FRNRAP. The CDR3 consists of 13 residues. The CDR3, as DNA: TGTGCTAGTGGTTCGACAGGGCGGGAGACCCAGTACTTC. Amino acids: CASGSTGRETQYF.

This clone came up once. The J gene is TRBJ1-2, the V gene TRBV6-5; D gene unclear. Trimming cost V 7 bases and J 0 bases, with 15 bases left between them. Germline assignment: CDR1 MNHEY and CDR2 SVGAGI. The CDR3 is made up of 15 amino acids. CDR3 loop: CASTPAERPNYGYTF. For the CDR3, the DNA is TGTGCCAGCACTCCGGCGGAGAGACCTAACTATGGCTACACCTTC.

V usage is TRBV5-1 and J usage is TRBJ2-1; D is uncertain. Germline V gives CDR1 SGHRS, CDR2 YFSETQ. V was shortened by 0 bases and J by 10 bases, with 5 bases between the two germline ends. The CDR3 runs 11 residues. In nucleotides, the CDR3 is TGCGCCAGCAGCTTGGTGGGCGAGCAGTTCTTC. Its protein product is CASSLVGEQFF. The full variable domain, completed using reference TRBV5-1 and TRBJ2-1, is KAGVTQTPRYLIKTRGQQVTLSCSPISGHRSVSWYQQTPGQGLQFLFEYFSETQRNKGNFPGRFSGRQFSNSRSEMNVSTLELGDSALYLCASSLVGEQFFGPGTRLTVL.

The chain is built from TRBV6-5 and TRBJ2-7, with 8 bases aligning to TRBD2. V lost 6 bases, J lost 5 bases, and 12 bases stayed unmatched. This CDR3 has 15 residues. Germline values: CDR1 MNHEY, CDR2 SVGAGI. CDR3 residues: CASRQGSGSYDEQYF. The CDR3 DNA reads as TGTGCCAGCAGGCAGGGGAGCGGGAGTTATGACGAGCAGTACTTC.

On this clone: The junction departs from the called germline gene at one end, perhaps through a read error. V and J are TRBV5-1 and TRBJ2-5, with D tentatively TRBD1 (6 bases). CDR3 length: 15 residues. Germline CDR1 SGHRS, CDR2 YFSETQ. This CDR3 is CASSHAYRVGEAQYF. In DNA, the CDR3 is TGCGCCAGCAGCCACGCCTACAGGGTGGGAGAGGCCCAGTACTTC.

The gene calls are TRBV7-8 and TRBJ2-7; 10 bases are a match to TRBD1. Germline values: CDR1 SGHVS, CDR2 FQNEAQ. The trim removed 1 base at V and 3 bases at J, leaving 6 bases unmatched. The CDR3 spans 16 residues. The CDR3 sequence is CASSLGDRGRVYEQYF. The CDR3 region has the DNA TGTGCCAGCAGCTTAGGAGACAGGGGGCGCGTCTACGAGCAGTACTTC.

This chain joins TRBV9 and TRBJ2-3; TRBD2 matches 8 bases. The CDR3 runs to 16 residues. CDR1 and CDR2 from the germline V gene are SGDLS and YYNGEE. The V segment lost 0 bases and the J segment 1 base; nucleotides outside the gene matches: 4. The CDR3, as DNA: TGTGCCAGCAGCGTAGCGGGGGGGCTGGGCACAGATACGCAGTATTTT. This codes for CASSVAGGLGTDTQYF.

Here the CDR3 DNA reads TGTGCCACCACAGGGCAGGTCGCTGAAGCTTTCTTT. Translated: CATTGQVAEAFF. The chain employs TRBV10-3 and TRBJ1-1; D might be TRBD1 (6 bases). From germline, CDR1 is ENHRY and CDR2 SYGVKD. Trimming left V 10 bases short and J 6 bases short, with 15 bases between. This CDR3 is built from 12 residues.

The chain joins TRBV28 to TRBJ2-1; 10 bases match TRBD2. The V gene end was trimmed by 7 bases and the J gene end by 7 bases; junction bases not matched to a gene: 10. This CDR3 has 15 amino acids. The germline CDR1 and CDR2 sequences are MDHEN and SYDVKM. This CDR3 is CASKILAGVINEQFF. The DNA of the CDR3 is TGTGCCAGCAAGATTCTAGCGGGGGTGATAAATGAGCAGTTCTTC.

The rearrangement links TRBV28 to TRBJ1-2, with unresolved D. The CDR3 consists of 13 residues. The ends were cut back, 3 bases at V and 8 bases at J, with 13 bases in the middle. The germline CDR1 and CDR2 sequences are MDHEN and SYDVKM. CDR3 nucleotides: TGTGCCAGCAGTTTGGCCCAGCGGGGAGGCTACACCTTC. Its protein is CASSLAQRGGYTF.

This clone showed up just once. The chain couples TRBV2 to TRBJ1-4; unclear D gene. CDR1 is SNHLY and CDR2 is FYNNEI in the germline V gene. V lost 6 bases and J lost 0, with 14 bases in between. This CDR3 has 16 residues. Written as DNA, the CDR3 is TGTGCCAGCAGCCTCACACAATCTGCAACTAATGAAAAACTGTTTTTT. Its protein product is CASSLTQSATNEKLFF.

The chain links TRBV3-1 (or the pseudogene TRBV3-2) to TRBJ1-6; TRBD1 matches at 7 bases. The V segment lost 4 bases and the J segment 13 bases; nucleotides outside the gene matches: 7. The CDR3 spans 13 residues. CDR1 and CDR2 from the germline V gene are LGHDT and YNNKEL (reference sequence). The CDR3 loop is CASSPRGQLPLHF. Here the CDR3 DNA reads TGTGCCAGCAGCCCTAGGGGACAGCTGCCCCTCCACTTT.

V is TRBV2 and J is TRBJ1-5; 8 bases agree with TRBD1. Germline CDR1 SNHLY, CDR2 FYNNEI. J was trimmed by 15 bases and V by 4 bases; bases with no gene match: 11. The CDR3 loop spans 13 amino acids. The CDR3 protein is CASSGPLTGETHF. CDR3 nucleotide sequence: TGTGCCAGCAGTGGACCCCTGACAGGGGAGACGCATTTT.

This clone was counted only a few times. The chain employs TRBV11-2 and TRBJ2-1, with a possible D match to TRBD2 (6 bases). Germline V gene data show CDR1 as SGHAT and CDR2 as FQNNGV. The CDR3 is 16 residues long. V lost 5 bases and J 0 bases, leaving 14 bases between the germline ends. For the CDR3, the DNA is TGTGCCAGCAGCCCGAGGGCGGGGAGCTCCTACAATGAGCAGTTCTTC. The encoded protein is CASSPRAGSSYNEQFF. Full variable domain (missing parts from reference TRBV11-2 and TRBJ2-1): EAGVAQSPRYKIIEKRQSVAFWCNPISGHATLYWYQQILGQGPKLLIQFQNNGVVDDSQLPKDRFSAERLKGVDSTLKIQPAKLEDSAVYLCASSPRAGSSYNEQFFGPGTRLTVL.

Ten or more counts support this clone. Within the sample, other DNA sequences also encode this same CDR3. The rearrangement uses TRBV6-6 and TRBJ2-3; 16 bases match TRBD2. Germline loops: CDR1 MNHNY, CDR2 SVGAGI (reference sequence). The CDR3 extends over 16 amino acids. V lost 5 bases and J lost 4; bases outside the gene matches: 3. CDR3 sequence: CASSRGLAGGPDTQYF. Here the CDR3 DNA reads TGTGCCAGCAGTAGGGGACTAGCGGGGGGGCCAGATACGCAGTATTTT.

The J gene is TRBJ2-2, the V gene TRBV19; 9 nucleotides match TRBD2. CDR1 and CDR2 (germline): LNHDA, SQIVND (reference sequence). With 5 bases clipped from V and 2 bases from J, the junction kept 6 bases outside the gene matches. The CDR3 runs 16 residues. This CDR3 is CASSQIAGVNTGELFF. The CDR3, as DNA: TGTGCCAGTAGTCAAATAGCGGGAGTTAACACCGGGGAGCTGTTTTTT.

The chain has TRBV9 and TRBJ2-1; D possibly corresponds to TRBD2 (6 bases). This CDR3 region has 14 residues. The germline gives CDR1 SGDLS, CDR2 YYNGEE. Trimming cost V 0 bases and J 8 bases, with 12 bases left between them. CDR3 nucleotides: TGTGCCAGCAGCGTAGTGCCCTGGGGGGATGAGCAGTTCTTC. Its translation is CASSVVPWGDEQFF.

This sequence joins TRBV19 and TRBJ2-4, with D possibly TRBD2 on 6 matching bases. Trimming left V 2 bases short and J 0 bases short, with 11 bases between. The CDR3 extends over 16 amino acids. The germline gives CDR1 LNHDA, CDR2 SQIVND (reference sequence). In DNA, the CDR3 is TGTGCCAGTAGTATACGGGGGAATCTAGCCAAAAACATTCAGTACTTC. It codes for CASSIRGNLAKNIQYF.

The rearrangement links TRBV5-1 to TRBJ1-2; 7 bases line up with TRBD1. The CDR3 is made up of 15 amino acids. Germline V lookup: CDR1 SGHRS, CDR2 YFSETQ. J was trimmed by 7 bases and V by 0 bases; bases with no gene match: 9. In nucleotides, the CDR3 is TGCGCCAGCAGCTTGGAGGCGCAGGGGGTACGTGGCTACACCTTC. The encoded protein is CASSLEAQGVRGYTF. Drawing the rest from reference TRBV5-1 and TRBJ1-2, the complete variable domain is KAGVTQTPRYLIKTRGQQVTLSCSPISGHRSVSWYQQTPGQGLQFLFEYFSETQRNKGNFPGRFSGRQFSNSRSEMNVSTLELGDSALYLCASSLEAQGVRGYTFGSGTRLTVV.

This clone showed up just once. The CDR3 nucleotides are TGCGCCAGCAGCCAAGATGGGGCCGGGAGCTCCTATAATTCACCCCTCCACTTT. Amino acid sequence: CASSQDGAGSSYNSPLHF. The chain uses TRBV4-1 and TRBJ1-6; TRBD1 is a possible D gene (5 bases). Germline CDR1 and CDR2: MGHRA and YSYEKL. The CDR3 is 18 residues long. V dropped 0 bases and J dropped 0 bases, with 12 bases sitting between them.

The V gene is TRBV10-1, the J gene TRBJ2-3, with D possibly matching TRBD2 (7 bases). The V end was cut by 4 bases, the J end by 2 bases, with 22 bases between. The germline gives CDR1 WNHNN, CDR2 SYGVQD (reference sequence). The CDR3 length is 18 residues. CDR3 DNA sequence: TGCGCCAGCAGTGCACGCGCGTGGGGAGGGGGAAACACAGATACGCAGTATTTT. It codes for CASSARAWGGGNTDTQYF.

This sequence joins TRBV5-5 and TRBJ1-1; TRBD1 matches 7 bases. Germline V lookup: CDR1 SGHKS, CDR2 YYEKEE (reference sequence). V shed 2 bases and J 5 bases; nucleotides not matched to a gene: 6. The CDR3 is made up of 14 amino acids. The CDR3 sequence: CASSLRGGGTEAFF. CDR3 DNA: TGTGCCAGCAGCTTACGAGGGGGCGGAACTGAAGCTTTCTTT.